The sequence of this TCR beta chain was determined in a study of shared clonotypes between healthy human individuals. The V gene's germline CDR1 is MDHEN and CDR2 SYDVKM. Deletions cut 2 bases from V and 5 bases from J, with 9 bases between. This CDR3 has 13 residues. This clone was counted a single time. Source study methods: Filtering differed because ImmunoSEQ produced junction-only sequences that carried no quality scores. The table came from immunoSEQ multiplex PCR; TCRdb's copy has only in-frame clones and leaves some out. V and J calls plus clone size are reproduced from that table; the DNA served to infer D and trimming. This table has a few million clones, nearly 97% appearing once.

This chain links TRBV28 with TRBJ1-1, with D uncertain. This sequence originates from a man between 18 and 35 years old in good health. Source material: naive CD4+ T cells sorted from blood. As to subset: CD45RA+ positively selected. The DNA of the CDR3 is TGTGCCAGCAGTTTAGTGGGCTCGACTGAAGCTTTCTTT. This gives the protein CASSLVGSTEAFF.